These 10 T cell receptor beta chains originate from one sample sequenced in a study of radiation and T cells in renal cell carcinoma. The data were produced by immunoSEQ multiplex PCR, yet TCRdb's version contains in-frame clones alone and is incomplete. Counted here are more than 100,000 clones, approximately 90% occurring once; the ten biggest clones make up more than 5%. Time point specified: blood 2 weeks post-SBRT. The treatment was: 15 Gy SBRT to primary tumor, nephrectomy 4 weeks later. The sample was blood, taken from a patient whose treatment included radiotherapy and nephrectomy. The receptors were gathered from a woman between 65 and 79 years old with renal cell carcinoma.

The chain has TRBV4-2 and TRBJ2-1; 10 bases are a match to TRBD1. V shed 6 bases and J 5 bases; nucleotides not matched to a gene: 1. This CDR3 spans 13 amino acids. Germline-derived CDR1 and CDR2 are LGHNA and YNFKEQ. The chain's CDR3 is CASRGQGDNEQFF. In DNA form, the CDR3 reads TGTGCCAGCAGAGGACAGGGGGACAATGAGCAGTTCTTC.

This chain links TRBV6-1 with TRBJ1-4; 9 bases are a match to TRBD1. Germline CDR1 and CDR2: MNHNS and SASEGT. CDR3 size: 14 residues. After removal of 8 bases from V and 4 bases from J, the junction contained 5 bases not matched to a gene. CDR3 region: CASGQDRGNEKLFF. The CDR3 bases are TGTGCCAGCGGCCAGGACAGGGGTAATGAAAAACTGTTTTTT.

The count of this clone is one. This chain uses TRBV7-8 with TRBJ1-4, with TRBD1 as a possible D gene (6 bases). Trimming took 3 bases from V and 4 from J, leaving 9 bases between them. This CDR3 has 14 residues. The germline V gene encodes CDR1 SGHVS and CDR2 FQNEAQ. The CDR3: CASSLGHRNEKLFF. In nucleotides, the CDR3 is TGTGCCAGCAGCTTGGGACATCGTAATGAAAAACTGTTTTTT. Supplemented by reference TRBV7-8 and TRBJ1-4, the full variable domain reads GAGVSQSPRYKVAKRGQDVALRCDPISGHVSLFWYQQALGQGPEFLTYFQNEAQLDKSGLPSDRFFAERPEGSVSTLKIQRTQQEDSAVYLCASSLGHRNEKLFFGSGTQLSVL.

This rearrangement joins TRBV6-1 to TRBJ1-1, with D unresolved. The CDR3 runs 14 residues. The V end lost 6 bases, the J end lost 0 bases, and 11 bases lay between the germline ends. Germline V gene sequence: CDR1 MNHNS, CDR2 SASEGT. The CDR3 nucleotides read TGTGCCAGCAGCTTTAACTGGGTGAACACTGAAGCTTTCTTT. Encoded protein: CASSFNWVNTEAFF.

The genes are TRBV6-5 and TRBJ1-1; the match to TRBD1 covers 9 bases. The V gene's germline CDR1 is MNHEY and CDR2 SVGAGI. The CDR3 consists of 15 residues. J was trimmed by 3 bases and V by 6 bases; bases with no gene match: 8. CDR3 DNA: TGTGCCAGCAGATTACAGGGGGCGCCTGACACTGAAGCTTTCTTT. This sequence encodes CASRLQGAPDTEAFF.

The CDR3 loop reads CASNLGTAMNTEAFF. Written as DNA, the CDR3 is TGCGCCAGCAACTTAGGGACAGCTATGAACACTGAAGCTTTCTTT. The chain joins TRBV5-1 to TRBJ1-1, with TRBD1 identical over 7 bases. CDR3 length equals 15 residues. Germline values: CDR1 SGHRS, CDR2 YFSETQ. Trimming removed 6 bases from V and 0 bases from J; junction bases left unmatched: 8.

The chain is built from TRBV7-9 and TRBJ2-1; D is unresolved. Germline V gives CDR1 SEHNR, CDR2 FQNEAQ (reference sequence). V was cut by 4 bases and J by 4 bases, with 8 bases left in between. The CDR3 extends over 13 amino acids. CDR3 loop: CASSSPKYNEQFF. The CDR3 DNA follows: TGTGCCAGCAGCTCCCCGAAGTACAATGAGCAGTTCTTC.

This chain connects TRBV4-3 to TRBJ1-5, with TRBD1 identical over 8 bases. This CDR3 comprises 17 residues. V shed 5 bases, J shed 1 base, and the junction held 10 bases outside the gene matches. Germline assignment: CDR1 LGHNA and CDR2 YSLEER. CDR3 in DNA: TGCGCCAGCAGCGTGGACAGGGCGGGGGCGAGCAATCAGCCCCAGCATTTT. Protein sequence: CASSVDRAGASNQPQHF.

The chain is built from TRBV7-2 and TRBJ2-7; the D gene could be TRBD1 or TRBD2 (5 bases each). V dropped 0 bases and J dropped 0 bases, with 12 bases sitting between them. The CDR3 runs to 16 residues. Germline values: CDR1 SGHTA, CDR2 FQGNSA. The CDR3 reads CASSLALGRISYEQYF. The DNA of the CDR3 is TGTGCCAGCAGCTTAGCGCTGGGACGGATCTCCTACGAGCAGTACTTC.

The chain recombines TRBV5-1 with TRBJ1-1, with TRBD1 identical over 8 bases. Losses at the gene ends were 4 bases for V and 0 bases for J; bases not matched to a gene: 8. Germline CDR1 SGHRS, CDR2 YFSETQ. The CDR3 totals 16 residues. The CDR3 loop reads CASSLRQGPLNTEAFF. The CDR3, as DNA: TGCGCCAGCAGCCTCCGACAGGGGCCCTTGAACACTGAAGCTTTCTTT.